Following are 21 T cell receptor beta chains from one sample sequenced in a study of persistence of HIV-infected CD4 T cells. The stimulus was lysate of CMV-infected fibroblasts, about 10 ug/mL. CD40L-negative CD69-negative CD45RO-high memory CD4+ T cells were sorted as populations depleted of antigen-responding cells. The libraries were made with immunoSEQ version 4 in survey mode. Repertoires were generated with immunoSEQ multiplex PCR, while TCRdb's copy carries only in-frame clones and drops some. This table holds approximately 26,000 clones, approximately 78% found once. Which antigens these TCRs recognize remains unknown. This specimen consisted of CD4+ T cells sorted from PBMCs after approximately 19-hour stimulation, obtained from a patient who received antiretroviral therapy. These receptors were collected from an adult woman with HIV who was CMV-seropositive.

CDR3 protein: CASSRDRATGELFF. The DNA for the CDR3 is TGTGCCAGCAGCCGAGACAGGGCCACCGGGGAGCTGTTTTTT. The rearrangement links TRBV11-1 to TRBJ2-2; 7 nucleotides line up with TRBD1. Germline values: CDR1 SGHAT, CDR2 FQDESV (reference sequence). The junction had 4 bases not matched to a gene; V was cut back by 5 bases and J by 4 bases. The CDR3 contains 14 residues.

The genes are TRBV25-1 and TRBJ2-5, with D perhaps TRBD2 (6 bases). This CDR3 region has 14 residues. Trimming shortened V by 1 base and J by 4 bases, and 10 bases separated the two germline ends. Germline V gene sequence: CDR1 MGHDK, CDR2 SYGVNS. The CDR3 sequence is CASSEWGVRETQYF. CDR3 in DNA: TGTGCCAGCAGTGAATGGGGGGTCCGAGAGACCCAGTACTTC.

The V and J genes are TRBV7-2 and TRBJ1-4; possible D gene TRBD1, 6 bases. V was pared by 4 bases and J by 7 bases, with 10 bases between. The CDR3 is 13 amino acids. The germline gives CDR1 SGHTA, CDR2 FQGNSA. Here the CDR3 reads CASSSNRVEKLFF. In DNA, the CDR3 is TGTGCCAGCAGCTCAAACAGGGTTGAAAAACTGTTTTTT.

The chain joins TRBV2 to TRBJ2-7; perhaps D is TRBD1 or TRBD2 (5 bases each). Germline V CDR1 and CDR2: SNHLY, FYNNEI. The length of the CDR3 is 15 residues. V gave up 6 bases and J gave up 2 bases, with 17 bases separating them. In nucleotides, the CDR3 is TGTGCCAGCAGGCCCTCAGGGACGGTAGCCTACGAGCAGTACTTC. It is translated as CASRPSGTVAYEQYF.

The CDR3 region has the DNA TGCGCCAGCAGCTTTACGGGGGTTGGCTACACCTTC. Its protein product is CASSFTGVGYTF. The chain links TRBV5-1 to TRBJ1-2; TRBD1 might be the D (5 bases). The CDR3 totals 12 residues. CDR1 and CDR2 (germline): SGHRS, YFSETQ. The V gene lost 2 bases and the J gene lost 7 bases, with 9 bases spanning the gap.

Only one count was recorded for this clone. The rearrangement joins TRBV3-1 (or the pseudogene TRBV3-2) to TRBJ1-5, with a weak D call TRBD1 (5 bases). This CDR3 contains 16 residues. Germline lookup yields CDR1 LGHDT and CDR2 YNNKEL (reference sequence). The V end was cut by 1 base, the J end by 2 bases, with 12 bases between. CDR3 sequence (DNA): TGTGCCAGCAGCCAAGGGGGCCCAGGCCGCAATCAGCCCCAGCATTTT. This codes for CASSQGGPGRNQPQHF.

V is TRBV25-1 and J is TRBJ1-2, with a possible D match to TRBD1 (5 bases). Between the trimmed V and J ends, which lost 0 bases and 4 bases, there was a span of 12 bases. The CDR3 is made up of 15 amino acids. The germline V gene encodes CDR1 MGHDK and CDR2 SYGVNS. Here the CDR3 DNA reads TGTGCCAGCAGTGAATATCGAGCAGGGAGCTATGGCTACACCTTC. This gives the protein CASSEYRAGSYGYTF.

The CDR3 loop reads CASSSTGDTEAFF. The CDR3 DNA reads as TGCGCCAGCAGCTCGACAGGGGACACTGAAGCTTTCTTT. The chain couples TRBV5-1 to TRBJ1-1; 8 bases agree with TRBD1. CDR3 length: 13 residues. J lost 3 bases, V lost 3 bases, and 1 base had no gene match. The germline V gene encodes CDR1 SGHRS and CDR2 YFSETQ.

The gene calls are TRBV27 and TRBJ2-7, with a tentative D call TRBD1 (5 bases). CDR3 size: 13 residues. The V end lost 1 base, the J end lost 11 bases, and 15 bases lay between the germline ends. CDR1 MNHEY and CDR2 SMNVEV come from the germline V gene (reference sequence). Here the CDR3 DNA reads TGTGCCAGCAGTTTATGGGCAGGGCCTAGGGAGTACTTC. Its translation is CASSLWAGPREYF.

V usage is TRBV5-1 and J usage is TRBJ1-1, with D possibly TRBD1 on 5 matching bases. V lost 5 bases and J 4 bases, leaving 18 bases between the germline ends. The CDR3 contains 15 residues. Germline assignment: CDR1 SGHRS and CDR2 YFSETQ. As DNA, the CDR3 is TGCGCCAGCAGATATACCACATCCGGGGCCACTGAAGCTTTCTTT. Translated: CASRYTTSGATEAFF.

The chain combines TRBV6-6 with TRBJ2-7; D gene uncertain. Germline V gene data show CDR1 as MNHNY and CDR2 as SVGAGI (reference sequence). V shed 2 bases and J shed 6 bases, with 11 bases lying between them. The length of the CDR3 is 13 residues. The CDR3 loop is CASSYAPAREQYV. The DNA of the CDR3 is TGTGCCAGCAGTTACGCACCAGCTCGCGAGCAGTACGTC.

The chain couples TRBV7-2 to TRBJ1-1; D is uncertain. Trimming removed 2 bases from V and 0 bases from J, with 13 bases in between. CDR1 is SGHTA, CDR2 FQGNSA, per germline. The CDR3 totals 16 residues. The CDR3 is CASSLSGIPMNTEAFF. For the CDR3, the DNA is TGTGCCAGCAGCTTATCGGGAATACCGATGAACACTGAAGCTTTCTTT.

This clone was observed once. The rearrangement links TRBV25-1 to TRBJ2-6; unclear D gene. Trimming shortened V by 3 bases and J by 2 bases, and 8 bases separated the two germline ends. From germline, CDR1 is MGHDK and CDR2 SYGVNS. The length of the CDR3 is 15 residues. The CDR3 sequence is CASSDLDPGANVLTF. CDR3 DNA: TGTGCCAGCAGTGATCTCGACCCTGGGGCCAACGTCCTGACTTTC.

The chain carries TRBV7-3 and TRBJ2-6; D is unclear. The germline V and J ends were trimmed by 4 bases and 0 bases, with 10 bases remaining between them. The V gene's germline CDR1 is SGHTA and CDR2 FQGTGA. The CDR3 has 16 residues. The CDR3 sequence is CASSSRPSSGANVLTF. As DNA, the CDR3 is TGTGCCAGCAGCTCCAGGCCCTCCTCTGGGGCCAACGTCCTGACTTTC.

CDR3 in amino acids: CASRSGANVLTF. The CDR3 bases are TGTGCCAGCAGGTCCGGGGCCAACGTCCTGACTTTC. The V call is TRBV12-3 or TRBV12-4, the J call TRBJ2-6; D gene unclear. Trimming cost V 6 bases and J 4 bases, with 4 bases left between them. The CDR3 consists of 12 residues.

The chain joins TRBV2 to TRBJ1-6, with 7 bases lining up with TRBD1. This CDR3 has 14 residues. In germline, CDR1 is SNHLY, CDR2 FYNNEI. V shed 7 bases and J 8 bases; nucleotides not matched to a gene: 8. CDR3 loop: CASNSGQPDSPLHF. CDR3 coding DNA: TGTGCCAGCAACTCGGGACAGCCCGATTCACCCCTCCACTTT.

The chain employs TRBV2 and TRBJ2-1, with 8 bases fitting TRBD2. Germline V CDR1 and CDR2: SNHLY, FYNNEI. Trimming removed 8 bases from V and 4 bases from J; junction bases left unmatched: 4. The length of the CDR3 is 13 residues. The CDR3 DNA is TGTGCCAGCCGCACTAGCGGTTACAATGAGCAGTTCTTC. Residues: CASRTSGYNEQFF. The full variable domain, its missing parts supplied by reference TRBV2 and TRBJ2-1, is EPEVTQTPSHQVTQMGQEVILRCVPISNHLYFYWYRQILGQKVEFLVSFYNNEISEKSEIFDDQFSVERPDGSNFTLKIRSTKLEDSAMYFCASRTSGYNEQFFGPGTRLTVL.

The CDR3 nucleotides are TGCAGTGCTAGTACTAGCGGGGGGTCCACAGATACGCAGTATTTT. Its protein product is CSASTSGGSTDTQYF. The J gene is TRBJ2-3, the V gene TRBV20-1; 12 bases match TRBD2. The germline CDR1 and CDR2 sequences are DFQATT and SNEGSKA (reference sequence). Trimming at V came to 3 bases and at J to 2 bases, leaving 3 bases not matched to a gene. This CDR3 has 15 amino acids.

The CDR3 DNA reads as TGTGCCAGCAGCCCAAGTCAGGGACTAGCGGGGGGGCAAGAGACCCAGTACTTC. Translated, it gives CASSPSQGLAGGQETQYF. The chain recombines TRBV11-3 with TRBJ2-5; 16 bases are a match to TRBD2. The CDR3 consists of 18 residues. The junction had 8 bases not matched to a gene; V was cut back by 5 bases and J by 2 bases. CDR1 is SGHNT, CDR2 YENEEA, per germline.

The CDR3 region is CAWSVKVAGNTEAFF. In DNA, the CDR3 is TGTGCCTGGAGTGTAAAGGTGGCGGGGAACACTGAAGCTTTCTTT. The chain uses TRBV30 and TRBJ1-1, with D unclear. CDR3 length: 15 residues. Germline values: CDR1 GTSNPN, CDR2 SVGIG (reference sequence). V was trimmed by 0 bases and J by 1 base, leaving 12 bases between them.

This clone has just one count. The chain is built from TRBV7-2 and TRBJ1-1, with 7 bases matching TRBD1. CDR3 size: 14 residues. In germline, CDR1 is SGHTA, CDR2 FQGNSA. The V and J ends lost 5 bases and 3 bases, in that order; junction bases with no gene match: 6. CDR3 bases: TGTGCCAGCAGCCGTCAGGGGGGGGACACTGAAGCTTTCTTT. Protein: CASSRQGGDTEAFF.